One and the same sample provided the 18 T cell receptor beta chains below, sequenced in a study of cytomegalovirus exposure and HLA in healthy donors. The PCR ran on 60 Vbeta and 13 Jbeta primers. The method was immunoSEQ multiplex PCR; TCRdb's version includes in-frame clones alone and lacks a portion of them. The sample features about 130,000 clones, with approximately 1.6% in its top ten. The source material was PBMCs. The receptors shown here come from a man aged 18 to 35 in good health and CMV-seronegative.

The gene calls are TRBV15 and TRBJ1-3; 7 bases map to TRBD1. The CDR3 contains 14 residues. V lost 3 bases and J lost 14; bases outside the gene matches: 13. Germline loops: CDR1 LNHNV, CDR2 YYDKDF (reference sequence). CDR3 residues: CATSSDTYRGRLYF. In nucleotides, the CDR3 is TGTGCCACCAGCAGTGATACCTACAGGGGCCGCTTATATTTT. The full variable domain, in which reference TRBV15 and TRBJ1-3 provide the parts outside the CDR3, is DAMVIQNPRYQVTQFGKPVTLSCSQTLNHNVMYWYQQKSSQAPKLLFHYYDKDFNNEADTPDNFQSRRPNTSFCFLDIRSPGLGDTAMYLCATSSDTYRGRLYFGEGSWLTVV.

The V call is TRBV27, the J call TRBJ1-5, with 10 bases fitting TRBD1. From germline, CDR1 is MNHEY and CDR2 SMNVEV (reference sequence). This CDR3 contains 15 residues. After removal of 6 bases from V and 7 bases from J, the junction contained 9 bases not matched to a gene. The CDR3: CASSSRDRGVQPQHF. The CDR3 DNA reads TGTGCCAGCAGCTCCCGGGACAGGGGCGTCCAGCCCCAGCATTTT.

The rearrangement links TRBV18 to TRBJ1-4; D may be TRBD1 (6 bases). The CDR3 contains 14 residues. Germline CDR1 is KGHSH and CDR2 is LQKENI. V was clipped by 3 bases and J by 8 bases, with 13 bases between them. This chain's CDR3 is CASSPDRLGEKLFF. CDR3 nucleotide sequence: TGTGCCAGCTCACCGGACAGATTAGGAGAAAAACTGTTTTTT.

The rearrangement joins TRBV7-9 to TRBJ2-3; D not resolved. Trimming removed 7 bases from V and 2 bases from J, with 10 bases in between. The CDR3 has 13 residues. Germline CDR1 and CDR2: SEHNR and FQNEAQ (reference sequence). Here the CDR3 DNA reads TGTGCCAGCATCGTACAGATCACAGATACGCAGTATTTT. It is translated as CASIVQITDTQYF.

CDR3 residues: CASSRERDFPYNSPLHF. The DNA for the CDR3 is TGCGCCAGCAGTCGTGAGAGGGACTTTCCCTATAATTCACCCCTCCACTTT. V usage is TRBV23-1 and J usage is TRBJ1-6; maybe TRBD1 (5 bases). TRBV23-1 falls under the ORF class, with uncertain function. CDR3 size: 17 residues. Trimming pared 4 bases from V and 2 bases from J, leaving 15 bases between.

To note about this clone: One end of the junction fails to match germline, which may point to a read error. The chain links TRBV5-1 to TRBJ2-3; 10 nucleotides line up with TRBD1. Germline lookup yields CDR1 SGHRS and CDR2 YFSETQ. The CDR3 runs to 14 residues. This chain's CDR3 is CASSLDRGTDTQYF. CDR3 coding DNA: TGCGCCAGCAGTTTGGACAGGGGGACAGATACGCAGTATTTT.

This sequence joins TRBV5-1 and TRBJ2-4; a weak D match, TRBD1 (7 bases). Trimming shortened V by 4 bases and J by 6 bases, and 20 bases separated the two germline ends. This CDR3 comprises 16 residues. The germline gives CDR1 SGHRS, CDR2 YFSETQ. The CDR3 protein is CASSGGTDKRLNIQYF. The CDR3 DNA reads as TGCGCCAGCAGCGGCGGGACAGACAAACGATTAAACATTCAGTACTTC.

The DNA of the CDR3 is TGTGCCAGCAGCCACCCCAGACAAGTCCGGAACACTGAAGCTTTCTTT. Protein sequence: CASSHPRQVRNTEAFF. The genes are TRBV6-6 and TRBJ1-1; the D is unclear. The V gene's germline CDR1 is MNHNY and CDR2 SVGAGI (reference sequence). Trimming took off 6 bases at V and 1 base at J, with 18 bases between the two ends. The CDR3 covers 16 residues.

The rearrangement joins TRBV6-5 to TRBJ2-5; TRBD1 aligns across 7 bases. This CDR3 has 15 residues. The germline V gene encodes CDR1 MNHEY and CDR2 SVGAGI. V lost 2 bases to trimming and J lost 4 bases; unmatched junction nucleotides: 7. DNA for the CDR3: TGTGCCAGCAGTTACGTGTCGACAGGGCGAGAGACCCAGTACTTC. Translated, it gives CASSYVSTGRETQYF.

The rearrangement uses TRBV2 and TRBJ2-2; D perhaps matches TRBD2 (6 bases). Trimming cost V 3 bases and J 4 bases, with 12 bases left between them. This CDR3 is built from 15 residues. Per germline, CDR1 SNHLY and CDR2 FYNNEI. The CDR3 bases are TGTGCCAGCAGTGACGGAGGGGTCGGCACCGGGGAGCTGTTTTTT. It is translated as CASSDGGVGTGELFF.

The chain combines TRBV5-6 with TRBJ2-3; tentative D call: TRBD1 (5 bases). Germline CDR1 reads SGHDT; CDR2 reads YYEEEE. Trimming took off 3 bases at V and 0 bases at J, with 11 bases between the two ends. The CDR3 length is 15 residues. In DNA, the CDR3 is TGTGCCAGCAGCTCCCAGGGTGGAAGCACAGATACGCAGTATTTT. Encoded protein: CASSSQGGSTDTQYF.

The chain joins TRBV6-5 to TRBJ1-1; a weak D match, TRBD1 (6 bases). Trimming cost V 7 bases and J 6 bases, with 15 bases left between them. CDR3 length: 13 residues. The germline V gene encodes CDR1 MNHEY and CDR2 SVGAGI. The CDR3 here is CASIGGLGAEAFF. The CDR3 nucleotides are TGTGCCAGCATTGGGGGCCTTGGCGCTGAAGCTTTCTTT.

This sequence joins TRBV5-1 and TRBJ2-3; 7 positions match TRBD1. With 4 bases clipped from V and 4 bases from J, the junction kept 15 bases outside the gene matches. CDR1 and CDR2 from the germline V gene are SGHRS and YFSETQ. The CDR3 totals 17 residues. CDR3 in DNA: TGCGCCAGCAGCCCATTACAGGGGCCCCTCAGAGCAGATACGCAGTATTTT. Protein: CASSPLQGPLRADTQYF.

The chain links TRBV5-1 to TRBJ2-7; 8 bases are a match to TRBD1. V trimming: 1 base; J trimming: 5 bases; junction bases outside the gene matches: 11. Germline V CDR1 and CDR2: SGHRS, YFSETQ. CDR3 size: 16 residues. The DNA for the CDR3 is TGCGCCAGCAGCTTGACAATTGACAGGGGTAACGACGAGCAGTACTTC. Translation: CASSLTIDRGNDEQYF.

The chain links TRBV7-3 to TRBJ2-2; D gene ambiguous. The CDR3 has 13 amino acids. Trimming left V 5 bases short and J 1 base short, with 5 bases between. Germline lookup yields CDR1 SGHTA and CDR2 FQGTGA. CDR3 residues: CASSPLNTGELFF. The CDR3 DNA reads TGTGCCAGCAGCCCATTGAACACCGGGGAGCTGTTTTTT.

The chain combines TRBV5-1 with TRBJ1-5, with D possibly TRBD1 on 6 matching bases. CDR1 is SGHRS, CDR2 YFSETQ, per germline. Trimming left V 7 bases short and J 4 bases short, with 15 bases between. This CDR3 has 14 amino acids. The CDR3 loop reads CASSRGGLNQPQHF. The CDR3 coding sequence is TGCGCCAGCTCCAGGGGCGGCTTGAATCAGCCCCAGCATTTT. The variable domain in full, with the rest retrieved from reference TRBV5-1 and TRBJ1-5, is KAGVTQTPRYLIKTRGQQVTLSCSPISGHRSVSWYQQTPGQGLQFLFEYFSETQRNKGNFPGRFSGRQFSNSRSEMNVSTLELGDSALYLCASSRGGLNQPQHFGDGTRLSIL.

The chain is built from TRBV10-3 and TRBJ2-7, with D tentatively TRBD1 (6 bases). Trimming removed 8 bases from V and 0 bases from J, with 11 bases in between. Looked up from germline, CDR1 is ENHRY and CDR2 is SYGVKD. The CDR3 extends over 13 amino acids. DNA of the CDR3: TGTGCCATCCGTAGACAGGACTCCTACGAGCAGTACTTC. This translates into CAIRRQDSYEQYF.

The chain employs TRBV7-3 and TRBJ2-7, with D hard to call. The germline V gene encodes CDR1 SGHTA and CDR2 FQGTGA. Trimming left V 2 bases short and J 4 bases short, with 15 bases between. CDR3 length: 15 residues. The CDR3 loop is CASSLASGTGYEQYF. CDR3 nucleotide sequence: TGTGCCAGCAGCTTAGCATCGGGTACGGGTTACGAGCAGTACTTC.